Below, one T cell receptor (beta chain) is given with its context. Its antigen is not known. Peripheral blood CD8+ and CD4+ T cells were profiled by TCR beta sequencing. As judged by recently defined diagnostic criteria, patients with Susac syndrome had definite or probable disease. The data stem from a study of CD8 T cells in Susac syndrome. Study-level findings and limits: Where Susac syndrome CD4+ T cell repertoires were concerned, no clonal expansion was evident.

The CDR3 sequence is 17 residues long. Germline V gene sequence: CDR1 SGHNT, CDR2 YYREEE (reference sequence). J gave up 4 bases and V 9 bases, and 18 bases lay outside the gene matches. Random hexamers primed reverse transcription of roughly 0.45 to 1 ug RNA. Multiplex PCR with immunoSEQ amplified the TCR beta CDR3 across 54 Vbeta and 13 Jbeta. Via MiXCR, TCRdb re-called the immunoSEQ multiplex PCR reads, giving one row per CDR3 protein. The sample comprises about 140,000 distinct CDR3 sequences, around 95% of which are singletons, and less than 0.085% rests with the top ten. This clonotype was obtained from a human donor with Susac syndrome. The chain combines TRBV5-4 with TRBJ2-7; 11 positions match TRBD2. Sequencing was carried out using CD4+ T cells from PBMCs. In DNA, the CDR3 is TGTGCCACCTCCCCCGGGGGGCCGTCTAGCGGGAGGTACGAGCAGTACTTC. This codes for CATSPGGPSSGRYEQYF. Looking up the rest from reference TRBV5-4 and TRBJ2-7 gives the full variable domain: ETGVTQSPTHLIKTRGQQVTLRCSSQSGHNTVSWYQQALGQGPQFIFQYYREEENGRGNFPPRFSGLQFPNYSSELNVNALELDDSALYLCATSPGGPSSGRYEQYFGPGTRLTVT.